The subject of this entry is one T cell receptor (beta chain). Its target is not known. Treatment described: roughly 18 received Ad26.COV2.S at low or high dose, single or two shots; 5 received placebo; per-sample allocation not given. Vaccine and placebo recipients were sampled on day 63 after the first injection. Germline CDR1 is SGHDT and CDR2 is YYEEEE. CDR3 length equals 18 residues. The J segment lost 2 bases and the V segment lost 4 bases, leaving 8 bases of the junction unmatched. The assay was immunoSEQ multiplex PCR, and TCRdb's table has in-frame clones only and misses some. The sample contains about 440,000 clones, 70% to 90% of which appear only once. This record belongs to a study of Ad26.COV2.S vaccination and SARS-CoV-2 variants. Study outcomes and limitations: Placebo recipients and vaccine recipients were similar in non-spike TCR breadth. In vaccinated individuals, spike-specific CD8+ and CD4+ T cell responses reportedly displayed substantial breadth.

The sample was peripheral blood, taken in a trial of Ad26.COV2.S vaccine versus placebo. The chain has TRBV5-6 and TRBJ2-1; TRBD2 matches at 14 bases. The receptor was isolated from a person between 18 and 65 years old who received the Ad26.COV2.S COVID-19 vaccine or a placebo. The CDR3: CASSLRLAGGLAYNEQFF. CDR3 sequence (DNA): TGTGCCAGCAGCCTAAGACTAGCGGGAGGGCTGGCCTACAATGAGCAGTTCTTC.